This T cell receptor beta chain was recovered during a study of blood T cell repertoires in COVID-19. Data came from immunoSEQ multiplex PCR; TCRdb stores just in-frame clones and leaves some out. In the table there are approximately 100,000 clones, 65% to 90% of which are singletons. Recovered status applied to Cohort 3 donors who had two consecutive negative PCRs. It also applied to those with clearance or with symptom resolution. This CDR3 comprises 16 residues. CDR1 SGHRS and CDR2 YFSETQ come from the germline V gene. V dropped 0 bases and J dropped 2 bases, with 15 bases sitting between them. V gene TRBV5-1 combines with J gene TRBJ2-7, with D possibly being TRBD2 (6 bases). Sequencing was carried out using PBMCs or T cells enriched from blood (not recorded which). This receptor was obtained from a woman aged 50 to 60 who had recovered from COVID-19. The DNA for the CDR3 is TGCGCCAGCAGCTTGGATTCCGGGACTCCCACCTACGAGCAGTACTTC. Its protein product is CASSLDSGTPTYEQYF.